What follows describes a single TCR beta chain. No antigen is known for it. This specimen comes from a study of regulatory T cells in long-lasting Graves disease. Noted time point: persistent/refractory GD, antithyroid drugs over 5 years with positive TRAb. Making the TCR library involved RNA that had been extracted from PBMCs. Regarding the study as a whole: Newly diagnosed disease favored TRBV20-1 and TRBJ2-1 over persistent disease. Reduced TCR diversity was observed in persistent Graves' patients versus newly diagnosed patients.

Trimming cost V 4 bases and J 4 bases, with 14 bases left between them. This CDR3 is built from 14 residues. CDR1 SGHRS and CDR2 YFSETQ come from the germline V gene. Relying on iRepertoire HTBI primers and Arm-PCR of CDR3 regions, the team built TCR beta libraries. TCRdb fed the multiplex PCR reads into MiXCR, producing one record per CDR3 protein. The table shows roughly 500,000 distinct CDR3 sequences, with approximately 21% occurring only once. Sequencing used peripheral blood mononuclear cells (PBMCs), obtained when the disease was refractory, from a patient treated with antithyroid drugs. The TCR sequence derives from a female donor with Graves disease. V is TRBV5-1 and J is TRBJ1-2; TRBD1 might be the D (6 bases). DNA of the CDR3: TGCGCCAGCAGCCACCGACAGGAACTCTATGGCTACACCTTC. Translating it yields CASSHRQELYGYTF.